These 6 T cell receptor beta chains share one sample of origin, sequenced in a study of T cell responses to AZD1222 COVID-19 vaccine. Assay used: immunoSEQ multiplex PCR; TCRdb lists only in-frame clones, some missing. The sample yields roughly 160,000 clones, around 92% seen once. Sample: peripheral blood, taken 28 days after the second AZD1222 dose. Source of these receptors: an adult who received the AZD1222 COVID-19 vaccine.

This clone showed up many times. The V and J genes are TRBV25-1 and TRBJ1-6; D might be TRBD1 (5 bases). CDR3 length: 12 amino acids. Trimming removed 9 bases at V and 9 bases at J, with 12 bases between. CDR1 and CDR2 from the germline V gene are MGHDK and SYGVNS. CDR3 protein: CASQGAGSPLHF. The CDR3 nucleotides are TGTGCCAGTCAAGGGGCCGGTTCACCCCTCCACTTT.

J is TRBJ2-3 and V is TRBV3-1 (or the pseudogene TRBV3-2), with a weak D call TRBD1 (5 bases). Germline-derived CDR1 and CDR2 are LGHDT and YNNKEL (reference sequence). CDR3 length: 15 residues. V gave up 1 base and J gave up 0 bases, with 8 bases separating them. The CDR3 loop is CASSQARGSTDTQYF. The DNA for the CDR3 is TGTGCCAGCAGCCAAGCTAGGGGTAGCACAGATACGCAGTATTTT.

The chain is built from TRBV7-6 and TRBJ1-4; no clear D. The CDR3 contains 14 residues. Germline-derived CDR1 and CDR2 are SGHVS and FNYEAQ. Trimming left V 5 bases short and J 8 bases short, with 15 bases between. The CDR3 is CASSQDVGGEKLFF. CDR3 DNA sequence: TGTGCCAGCAGCCAGGACGTAGGCGGGGAAAAACTGTTTTTT.

The chain is built from TRBV27 and TRBJ1-2; possible D gene TRBD1, 5 bases. Looked up from germline, CDR1 is MNHEY and CDR2 is SMNVEV (reference sequence). The CDR3 has 14 amino acids. V was clipped by 3 bases and J by 4 bases, with 12 bases between them. The CDR3 region has the DNA TGTGCCAGCAGTTTCGGGGCATCGCGCTATGGCTACACCTTC. Its protein is CASSFGASRYGYTF.

The rearrangement links TRBV7-9 to TRBJ1-1, with 7 bases identical to TRBD1. J gave up 6 bases and V 5 bases, and 15 bases lay outside the gene matches. Germline values: CDR1 SEHNR, CDR2 FQNEAQ (reference sequence). The length of the CDR3 is 16 residues. The CDR3 reads CASSPNPGQAISEAFF. DNA of the CDR3: TGTGCCAGCAGCCCGAATCCCGGACAGGCCATCTCTGAAGCTTTCTTT.

This rearrangement joins TRBV10-2 to TRBJ1-1; 7 positions agree with TRBD1. The J segment lost 3 bases and the V segment lost 9 bases, leaving 13 bases of the junction unmatched. CDR1 is WSHSY, CDR2 SAAADI, per germline. The CDR3 consists of 15 residues. The DNA of the CDR3 is TGCGCCAGTCTTCCCAGGGGGTCTGGAGACACTGAAGCTTTCTTT. It codes for CASLPRGSGDTEAFF.